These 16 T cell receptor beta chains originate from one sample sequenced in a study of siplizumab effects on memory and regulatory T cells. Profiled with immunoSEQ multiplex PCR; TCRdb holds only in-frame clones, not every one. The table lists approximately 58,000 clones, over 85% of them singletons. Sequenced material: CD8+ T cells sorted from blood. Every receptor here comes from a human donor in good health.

The CDR3 region is CASSSRLAGGTYEQYF. In DNA, the CDR3 is TGTGCCAGCAGTTCCCGACTAGCGGGAGGCACCTACGAGCAGTACTTC. The chain joins TRBV27 to TRBJ2-7, with 13 bases lining up with TRBD2. V was pared by 4 bases and J by 2 bases, with 5 bases of the junction left unmatched. CDR3 length: 16 residues. In germline, CDR1 is MNHEY, CDR2 SMNVEV (reference sequence).

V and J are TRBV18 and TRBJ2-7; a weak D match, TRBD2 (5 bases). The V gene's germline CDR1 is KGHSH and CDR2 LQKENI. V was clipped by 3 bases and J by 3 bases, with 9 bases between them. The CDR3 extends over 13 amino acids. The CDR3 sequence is CASSPGESYEQYF. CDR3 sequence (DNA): TGTGCCAGCTCACCCGGGGAAAGCTACGAGCAGTACTTC.

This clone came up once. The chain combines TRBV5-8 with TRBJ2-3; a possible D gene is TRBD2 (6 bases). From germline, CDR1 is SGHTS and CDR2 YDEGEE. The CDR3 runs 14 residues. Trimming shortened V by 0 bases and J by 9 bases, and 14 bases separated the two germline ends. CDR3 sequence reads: CASSLGVSRETQYF. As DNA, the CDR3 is TGTGCCAGCAGCTTGGGGGTTTCCCGGGAGACGCAGTATTTT.

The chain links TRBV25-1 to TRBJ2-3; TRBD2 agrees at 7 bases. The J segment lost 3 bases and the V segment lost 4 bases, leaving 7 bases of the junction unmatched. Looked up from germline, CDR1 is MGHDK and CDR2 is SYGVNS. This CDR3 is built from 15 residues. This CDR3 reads CASSGAGSETDTQYF. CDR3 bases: TGTGCCAGCAGTGGAGCGGGGAGTGAAACAGATACGCAGTATTTT. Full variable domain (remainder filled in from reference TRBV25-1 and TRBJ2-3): EADIYQTPRYLVIGTGKKITLECSQTMGHDKMYWYQQDPGMELHLIHYSYGVNSTEKGDLSSESTVSRIRTEHFPLTLESARPSHTSQYLCASSGAGSETDTQYFGPGTRLTVL.

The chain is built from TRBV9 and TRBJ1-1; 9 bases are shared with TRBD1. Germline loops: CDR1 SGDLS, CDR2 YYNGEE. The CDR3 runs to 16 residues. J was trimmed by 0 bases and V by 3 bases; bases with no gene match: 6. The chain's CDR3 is CASSAGTGRMNTEAFF. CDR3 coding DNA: TGTGCCAGCAGCGCCGGGACAGGGAGGATGAACACTGAAGCTTTCTTT. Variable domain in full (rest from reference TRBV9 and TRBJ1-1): DSGVTQTPKHLITATGQRVTLRCSPRSGDLSVYWYQQSLDQGLQFLIQYYNGEERAKGNILERFSAQQFPDLHSELNLSSLELGDSALYFCASSAGTGRMNTEAFFGQGTRLTVV.

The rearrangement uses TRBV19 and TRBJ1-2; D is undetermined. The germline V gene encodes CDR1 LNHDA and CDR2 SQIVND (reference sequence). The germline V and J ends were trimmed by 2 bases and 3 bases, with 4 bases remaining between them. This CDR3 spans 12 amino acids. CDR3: CASSISYYGYTF. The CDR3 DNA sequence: TGTGCCAGTAGTATAAGTTACTATGGCTACACCTTC.

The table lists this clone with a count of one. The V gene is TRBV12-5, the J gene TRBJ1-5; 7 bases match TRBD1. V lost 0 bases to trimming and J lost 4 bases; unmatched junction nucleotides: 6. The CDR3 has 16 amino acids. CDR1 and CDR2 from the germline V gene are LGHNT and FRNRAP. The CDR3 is CASGLVTGVGNQPQHF. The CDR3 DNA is TGTGCTAGTGGTTTGGTAACAGGGGTGGGGAATCAGCCCCAGCATTTT.

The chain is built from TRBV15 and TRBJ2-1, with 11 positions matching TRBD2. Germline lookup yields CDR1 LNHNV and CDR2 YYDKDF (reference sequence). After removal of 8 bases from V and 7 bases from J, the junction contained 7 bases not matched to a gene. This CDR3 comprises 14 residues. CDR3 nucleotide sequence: TGTGCCACCCAGGGGACTAGCGGACTAAATGAGCAGTTCTTC. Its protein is CATQGTSGLNEQFF.

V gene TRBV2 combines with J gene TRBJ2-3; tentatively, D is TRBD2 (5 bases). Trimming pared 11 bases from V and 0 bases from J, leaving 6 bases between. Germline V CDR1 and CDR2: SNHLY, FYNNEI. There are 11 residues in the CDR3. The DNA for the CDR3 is TGTGCCCGGGAAAGCACAGATACGCAGTATTTT. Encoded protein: CARESTDTQYF.

The CDR3 DNA sequence: TGTGCCAGCATGGCCGGGGAGCTGTTTTTT. Amino acid sequence: CASMAGELFF. This rearrangement joins TRBV2 to TRBJ2-2; D gene unclear. The CDR3 runs 10 residues. CDR1 and CDR2 from the germline V gene are SNHLY and FYNNEI. V dropped 7 bases and J dropped 6 bases, with 3 bases sitting between them.

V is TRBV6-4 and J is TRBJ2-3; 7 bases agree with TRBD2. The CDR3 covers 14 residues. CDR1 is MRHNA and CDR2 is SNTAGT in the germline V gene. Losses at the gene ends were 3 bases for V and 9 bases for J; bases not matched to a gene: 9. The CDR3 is CASSEFGGSGTQYF. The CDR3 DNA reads TGTGCCAGCAGTGAGTTCGGCGGGAGTGGCACGCAGTATTTT.

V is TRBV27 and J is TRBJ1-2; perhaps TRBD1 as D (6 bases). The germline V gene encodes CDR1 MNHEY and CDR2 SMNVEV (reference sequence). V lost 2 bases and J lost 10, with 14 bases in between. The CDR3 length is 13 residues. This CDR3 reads CASSLTGRSLYTF. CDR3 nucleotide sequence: TGTGCCAGCAGTTTAACAGGGAGATCCCTCTACACCTTC.

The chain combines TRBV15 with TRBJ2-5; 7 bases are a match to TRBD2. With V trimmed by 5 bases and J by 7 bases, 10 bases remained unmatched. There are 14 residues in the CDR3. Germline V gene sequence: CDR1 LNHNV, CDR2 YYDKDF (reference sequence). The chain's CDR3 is CATSGGRAEGTQYF. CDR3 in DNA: TGTGCCACCAGCGGAGGGAGGGCCGAGGGGACCCAGTACTTC.

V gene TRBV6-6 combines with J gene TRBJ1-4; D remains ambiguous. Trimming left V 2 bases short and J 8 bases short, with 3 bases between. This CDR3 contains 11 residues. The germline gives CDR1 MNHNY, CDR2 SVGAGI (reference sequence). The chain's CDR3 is CASSYGEKLFF. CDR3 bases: TGTGCCAGCAGTTACGGCGAAAAACTGTTTTTT.

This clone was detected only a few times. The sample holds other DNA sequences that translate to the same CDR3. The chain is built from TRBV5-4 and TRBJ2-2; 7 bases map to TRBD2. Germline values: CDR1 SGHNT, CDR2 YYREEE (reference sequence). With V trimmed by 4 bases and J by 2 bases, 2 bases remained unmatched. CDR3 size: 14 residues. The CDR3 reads CASSLADNTGELFF. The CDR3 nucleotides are TGTGCCAGCAGCCTAGCGGATAACACCGGGGAGCTGTTTTTT.

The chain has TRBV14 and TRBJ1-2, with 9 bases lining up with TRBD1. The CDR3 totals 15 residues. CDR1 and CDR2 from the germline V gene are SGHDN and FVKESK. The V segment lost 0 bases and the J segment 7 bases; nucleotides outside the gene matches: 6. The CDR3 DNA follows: TGTGCCAGCAGCCAAGATTTCGGACAGGGGAGTGGCTACACCTTC. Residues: CASSQDFGQGSGYTF.